The clone carrying this T cell receptor (beta chain) has a handful of counts. The sample is drawn from a study of blood T cell repertoires in COVID-19. Across the study: Acute-phase and convalescent COVID-19 samples originated in the United States, Italy and Spain. Sample material is recorded as cDNA or gDNA derived from T cells, B-cell-depleted T cells, or PBMCs.

As originally analysed: Using reference gene primer amplification, nucleated cell counts were estimated. Libraries were prepared by immunoSEQ multiplex PCR; TCRdb keeps only in-frame clonotypes and omits some of them. D and trimming were read from the DNA, whereas the V and J calls and clone size are those reported in that table. The sample holds around 150,000 clones; over 65% are singletons and the top ten take approximately 4.5%. Germline assignment: CDR1 GTSNPN and CDR2 SVGIG (reference sequence). V was pared by 7 bases and J by 11 bases, with 20 bases between. The CDR3 length is 12 residues. The sequenced material came from peripheral blood. The chain has TRBV30 and TRBJ1-1; a possible D gene is TRBD1 (5 bases). The TCR comes from a woman older than 75 with active or convalescent COVID-19. In DNA, the CDR3 is TGTGCCTTGGAGGGACCCCATATGGGGGCTTTCTTT. As protein: CALEGPHMGAFF. Supplemented by reference TRBV30 and TRBJ1-1, the full variable domain reads SQTIHQWPATLVQPVGSPLSLECTVEGTSNPNLYWYRQAAGRGLQLLFYSVGIGQISSEVPQNLSASRPQDRQFILSSKKLLLSDSGFYLCALEGPHMGAFFGQGTRLTVV.